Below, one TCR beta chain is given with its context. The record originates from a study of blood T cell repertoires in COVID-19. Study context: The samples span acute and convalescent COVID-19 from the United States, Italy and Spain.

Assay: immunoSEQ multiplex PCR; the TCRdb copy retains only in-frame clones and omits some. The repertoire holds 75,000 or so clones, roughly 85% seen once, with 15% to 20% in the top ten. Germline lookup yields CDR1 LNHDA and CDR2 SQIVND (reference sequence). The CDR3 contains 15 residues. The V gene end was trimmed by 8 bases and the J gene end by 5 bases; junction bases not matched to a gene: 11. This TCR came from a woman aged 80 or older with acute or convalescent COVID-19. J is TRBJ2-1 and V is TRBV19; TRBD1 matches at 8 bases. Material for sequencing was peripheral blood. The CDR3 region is CASDWSGTGNNEQFF. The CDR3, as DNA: TGTGCCAGTGATTGGTCCGGGACAGGTAACAATGAGCAGTTCTTC.